This T cell receptor beta chain was recovered during a study of blood T cell repertoires in COVID-19. Study context: T cells, B-cell-depleted T cells, or PBMCs supplied cDNA or gDNA.

There are a few counts of this clone. This CDR3 spans 15 amino acids. Trimming left V 4 bases short and J 2 bases short, with 15 bases between. Germline assignment: CDR1 SGHDT and CDR2 YYEEEE. Under the authors' procedure: Cell counts per sample came from amplifying reference gene primers. Sequenced by immunoSEQ multiplex PCR; TCRdb stores in-frame clones only, minus some. V and J calls and clone size follow that table, whereas D and trimming were derived from the DNA. Of 170,000 or so clones listed, more than 70% were seen once; the top ten hold 13% to 15%. Specimen: peripheral blood. The V and J genes are TRBV5-6 and TRBJ1-2; D is possibly TRBD1 (5 bases). The receptor comes from a man aged 18 to 35 with active or convalescent COVID-19. CDR3 amino acids: CASSPTAGGNYGYTF. DNA of the CDR3: TGTGCCAGCAGCCCCACAGCCGGGGGGAACTATGGCTACACCTTC.